In this sample, the clone carrying this T cell receptor beta chain turned up a few times. The CDR3 is 13 amino acids. Germline V gene lookup returns CDR1 SQVTM and CDR2 ANQGSEA. The V end was cut by 0 bases, the J end by 10 bases, with 15 bases between. Extraction and reverse transcription of RNA yielded cDNA as the sequencing template. Sequencing used immunoSEQ multiplex PCR; TCRdb keeps in-frame clones, though not all of them. The sample yields 95,000 to 110,000 clones, around 50% seen once. Sorting separated CD4+ and CD8+ T cells out of PBMCs. This entry comes from a study of CD8+ T cells in alopecia areata.

The clonotype comes from a human donor in good health. Sample: CD4+ T cells sorted from blood. The chain is built from TRBV29-1 and TRBJ1-1; D gene uncertain. CDR3: CSVEDWKEIRAFF. The CDR3 nucleotides read TGCAGCGTTGAAGATTGGAAGGAAATTCGAGCTTTCTTT. The full variable domain, in which reference TRBV29-1 and TRBJ1-1 provide the parts outside the CDR3, is SAVISQKPSRDICQRGTSLTIQCQVDSQVTMMFWYRQQPGQSLTLIATANQGSEATYESGFVIDKFPISRPNLTFSTLTVSNMSPEDSSIYLCSVEDWKEIRAFFGQGTRLTVV.